This T cell receptor (beta chain) derives from a study of T cells in localized non-small cell lung cancer. TCRdb's table, derived via immunoSEQ multiplex PCR, lists solely in-frame clones and lacks some. The sample shows about 1,600 clones, around 25% of them seen only once. Adjacent lung tissue lacking atypia was obtained at a distance of at least 2 cm from the tumor margin. The V end was cut by 1 base, the J end by 3 bases, with 12 bases between. There are 15 residues in the CDR3. Germline V CDR1 and CDR2: KGHSH, LQKENI. Source: normal lung tissue next to the tumor, taken before any cancer treatment. The J gene is TRBJ1-1, the V gene TRBV18; D is uncertain. The receptor comes from a man between 35 and 75 years old with stage II squamous cell lung carcinoma. The CDR3 DNA reads TGTGCCAGCTCACCACGAGCCACAACTGACACTGAAGCTTTCTTT. As protein: CASSPRATTDTEAFF.